This T cell receptor (beta chain) was sequenced in a study of CD8+ T cells in alopecia areata (dated by TCRdb to between 2018 and 2020). Regarding the research as a whole: Treated patients were enrolled in an open-label pilot trial of oral tofacitinib at 5 to 10 mg twice daily for moderate-to-severe alopecia areata. Tofacitinib was given for 6 to 18 months, followed by 6 months of follow-up off drug to assess delayed response and recurrence. In treated patients, disease severity was measured using the SALT score, which gives the percentage of scalp surface area affected. High-throughput TCRbeta sequencing was used to examine T cell clonal expansion in alopecia areata in both the C3H/HeJ mouse model and human patients. Human TCRbeta sequencing covered scalp tissue and sorted CD4+ and CD8+ peripheral blood T cells from patchy and totalis/universalis alopecia areata patients and healthy controls. Biopsies were taken from tofacitinib-treated patients at baseline and again at 4 and 24 weeks into treatment, and several of those patients also had a later scalp biopsy. Scalp clonality was compared among normal scalp (n=4), patchy alopecia areata scalp (n=8), and alopecia totalis/universalis scalp (n=8). RNA was obtained with the PAXgene miRNA kit for fixed scalp, the miRNeasy kit for PBMCs, and the RNeasy kit for mouse skin. Amplification of TCRbeta CDR3 regions was done by immunoSEQ multiplex PCR using 35 Vbeta forward primers and 13 Jbeta reverse primers.

This clone was recorded a few times. The clone's antigen remains unknown. No quality values exist for individual bases; no much larger clone is one base distant. The CDR3 numbers 15 residues from cysteine through phenylalanine. Only CDR3 DNA is held: 45 bases, read in frame from base 1. CDR1 and CDR2, looked up from the germline V gene (reference sequence), are LNHNV and YYDKDF. V sheds 5 bases and J sheds 1 base, leaving 12 bases between their ends. The intended sense of this specimen's time point label: around 28 days on oral tofacitinib. Interpreted using the paper, the treatment or condition label stands for: oral pan-JAK inhibitor, 5-10 mg twice daily. From alopecia areata patients, peripheral blood was collected along with lesional scalp punch biopsies. PBMCs were separated by density centrifugation and stained for CD3, CD4 and CD8, after which CD4+ and CD8+ T cells were sorted on a FACSAria.

On the study overall, not on this receptor specifically: Because the treated cohort was small and had only one nonresponder, larger studies are needed to examine links between baseline CD8+ expansion and response. Many expanded lesional clones persisted in scalp and blood during tofacitinib treatment, which may partly explain relapse after stopping treatment. Shared TCR sequences between patients were less evident than in mice, which may be partly attributable to HLA diversity in the patient population. Compared with normal scalp, lesional scalp, particularly in alopecia totalis/universalis, had higher clonality and more expanded CD8+ clones, which suggests antigenic drive. Tofacitinib significantly lowered scalp clonality and the number of expanded CD8+ clones among the top 100 scalp clones. Scalp TCR repertoire analysis is complicated because resident alphabeta T cells in normal human skin are also sequenced, whereas mouse skin is dominated by gammadelta T cells.

Library preparation was by the immunoSEQ multiplex PCR assay. RNA was extracted from all samples and reverse transcribed into cDNA as template for TCR sequencing. SuperScript III was used to make first-strand cDNA, primed with a 2:1 mix of oligo-dT and random hexamers. A synthetic immune receptor repertoire was used to gauge amplification bias, and whatever bias remained was removed computationally. In the original analysis: Raw reads were preprocessed for error removal, and CDR3 was defined according to IMGT conventions as running from the conserved cysteine to phenylalanine. To get clonality, Shannon entropy was normalized by log2 of the number of productive unique TCRs and the result was subtracted from 1. Scalp TCRbeta sequences were cross-referenced with sorted blood CD4 and CD8 repertoires so that the CD4 or CD8 identity of scalp clones could be inferred. TCRdb's version of the immuneACCESS table is confined to in-frame rearrangements and falls short of the full clone set. An unresolved V gene accounts for under half of the shortfall where checked; the remainder is of unknown origin. The V and J calls and clone size were taken over from that table, and D and trimming were inferred from the DNA. Counted in this sample were tens of thousands of clones; roughly 30% of them appeared once. The ten top clones hold about 16% of the sample.

The chain couples TRBV15 to TRBJ1-5; possibly the D gene is TRBD1, per 5 matching bases. Specimen: CD8+ T cells sorted from blood, collected at week 4, from a patient treated with tofacitinib. The receptor comes from a human donor with alopecia areata. The bases are TGTGCCACCAGCGAAGGGGTAGGCAGCAATCAGCCCCAGCATTTT. This encodes CATSEGVGSNQPQHF.